These 8 T cell receptor beta chains were all obtained from the same sample, sequenced in a study of blood T cell repertoires in COVID-19. Assay: immunoSEQ multiplex PCR; the TCRdb copy retains only in-frame clones and omits some. The sample includes tens of thousands of clones, approximately 81% seen only once; the top ten take 9% to 10%. Sequenced input: peripheral blood. The receptors derive from a man aged 55 to 69 in a cohort sampled during active COVID-19.

The chain uses TRBV6-5 and TRBJ1-1, with 7 bases lining up with TRBD1. The V segment lost 7 bases and the J segment 0 bases; nucleotides outside the gene matches: 2. This CDR3 is 13 amino acids long. CDR1 is MNHEY, CDR2 SVGAGI, per germline. CDR3 sequence: CASMDRLNTEAFF. As DNA, the CDR3 is TGTGCCAGCATGGACAGGCTGAACACTGAAGCTTTCTTT.

V and J are TRBV14 and TRBJ2-3; D not resolved. Trimming cost V 3 bases and J 4 bases, with 8 bases left between them. CDR1 and CDR2 (germline): SGHDN, FVKESK. The CDR3 covers 13 residues. The CDR3 region has the DNA TGTGCCAGCAGCCATGTGGGCGCAGATACGCAGTATTTT. This gives the protein CASSHVGADTQYF.

This clone was recorded only once. The chain couples TRBV9 to TRBJ1-3; D is ambiguous. The CDR3 is made up of 16 amino acids. The germline V gene encodes CDR1 SGDLS and CDR2 YYNGEE. With 0 bases removed from V and 0 bases from J, the gap between germline ends came to 10 bases. Here the CDR3 reads CASSVASGSSGNTIYF. CDR3 DNA sequence: TGTGCCAGCAGCGTAGCCTCGGGGTCCTCTGGAAACACCATATATTTT.

This chain joins TRBV28 and TRBJ1-1, with D maybe TRBD1 (5 bases). This CDR3 contains 15 residues. Germline CDR1 reads MDHEN; CDR2 reads SYDVKM. V was shortened by 4 bases and J by 0 bases, with 12 bases between the two germline ends. The CDR3 protein is CASSSAGPLNTEAFF. The CDR3 DNA follows: TGTGCCAGCAGTTCGGCAGGGCCCTTGAACACTGAAGCTTTCTTT.

This sequence joins TRBV29-1 and TRBJ2-3, with TRBD2 matching 14 bases. The junction had 14 bases not matched to a gene; V was cut back by 1 base and J by 2 bases. CDR1 SQVTM and CDR2 ANQGSEA come from the germline V gene. The length of the CDR3 is 20 residues. The CDR3 nucleotides are TGCAGCGTTGAAGCCCTCCGGACTAGCGGGAGGTCCACCCCCACAGATACGCAGTATTTT. This gives the protein CSVEALRTSGRSTPTDTQYF.

The V gene is TRBV7-3, the J gene TRBJ2-5; 8 bases line up with TRBD1. The CDR3 length is 15 residues. V gave up 5 bases and J gave up 4 bases; unmatched junction bases: 9. CDR1 SGHTA and CDR2 FQGTGA come from the germline V gene. In DNA, the CDR3 is TGTGCCAGCAGCCCCCTGAGGACAGGGCGAGAGACCCAGTACTTC. This translates into CASSPLRTGRETQYF. Looking up the rest from reference TRBV7-3 and TRBJ2-5 gives the full variable domain: GAGVSQTPSNKVTEKGKYVELRCDPISGHTALYWYRQSLGQGPEFLIYFQGTGAADDSGLPNDRFFAVRPEGSVSTLKIQRTERGDSAVYLCASSPLRTGRETQYFGPGTRLLVL.

Only a few counts were recorded for this clone. V and J are TRBV5-1 and TRBJ2-6; D is possibly TRBD1 (6 bases). CDR3 size: 15 residues. The V gene's germline CDR1 is SGHRS and CDR2 YFSETQ. The V and J ends lost 4 bases and 3 bases respectively, with 11 bases between them. CDR3 coding DNA: TGCGCCAGCAGCCCAACAGGGAGTGGGGCCAACGTCCTGACTTTC. Translating gives CASSPTGSGANVLTF.

The V and J genes are TRBV9 and TRBJ2-3; D perhaps matches TRBD1 (5 bases). Trimming pared 4 bases from V and 4 bases from J, leaving 16 bases between. This CDR3 has 15 residues. Germline V gene lookup returns CDR1 SGDLS and CDR2 YYNGEE. The CDR3: CASSSRVTIADTQYF. CDR3 bases: TGTGCCAGCAGCAGCAGGGTGACGATCGCAGATACGCAGTATTTT.